The TCR beta chain described here comes from a study of shared clonotypes between healthy human individuals. The assay was immunoSEQ multiplex PCR, and TCRdb's table has in-frame clones only and misses some. The sample contains 2.5 million or so clones, around 90% of which appear only once. Worth noting for this clone: Its antigen is not known.

Regarding the study as a whole: Only blood samples were collected, and tissue repertoires likely differ. Among four donors, roughly 5.4% of naive CD4 clonotypes were found in common.

All donors were Caucasian adults living in Nashville, Tennessee. Memory CD4+ cells were the fraction left after CD45RA+ naive selection. The sample comprised naive CD4+ T cells sorted from blood. Subset indicated: CD45RA+ positively selected. The origin of this receptor is a man between 18 and 29 years old in good health.

CDR3 in DNA: TGTGCCAGCAGGCCCGGACAGGGACAGACCCAGTACTTC. Translating it yields CASRPGQGQTQYF. V usage is TRBV2 and J usage is TRBJ2-5; TRBD1 aligns across 8 bases. The germline V gene encodes CDR1 SNHLY and CDR2 FYNNEI. This CDR3 contains 13 residues. V dropped 6 bases and J dropped 6; count of bases not matched to a gene: 6.